Sequencing of this TCR beta chain was carried out in a study of blood T cell repertoires in COVID-19. Study context: Material from acute and convalescent COVID-19 was sourced from the United States, Italy and Spain. T cells, B-cell-depleted T cells, or PBMCs provided the cDNA or gDNA that served as material.

Data came from immunoSEQ multiplex PCR; TCRdb stores just in-frame clones and leaves some out. The sample lists fewer than 700,000 clones, about 89% seen once, with under 8.5% in the top ten. V was pared by 1 base and J by 3 bases, with 18 bases between. Per germline, CDR1 MNHNS and CDR2 SASEGT. CDR3 length: 18 residues. V gene TRBV6-1 combines with J gene TRBJ2-2; a weak D match, TRBD1 (5 bases). This TCR derives from a woman aged 50 to 60 with COVID-19, enrolled during active disease. Sequencing was done on a sample of peripheral blood. CDR3 DNA: TGTGCCAGCAGTGAAGGGCCACTATTGGCAGGGTACACCGGGGAGCTGTTTTTT. Protein sequence: CASSEGPLLAGYTGELFF.